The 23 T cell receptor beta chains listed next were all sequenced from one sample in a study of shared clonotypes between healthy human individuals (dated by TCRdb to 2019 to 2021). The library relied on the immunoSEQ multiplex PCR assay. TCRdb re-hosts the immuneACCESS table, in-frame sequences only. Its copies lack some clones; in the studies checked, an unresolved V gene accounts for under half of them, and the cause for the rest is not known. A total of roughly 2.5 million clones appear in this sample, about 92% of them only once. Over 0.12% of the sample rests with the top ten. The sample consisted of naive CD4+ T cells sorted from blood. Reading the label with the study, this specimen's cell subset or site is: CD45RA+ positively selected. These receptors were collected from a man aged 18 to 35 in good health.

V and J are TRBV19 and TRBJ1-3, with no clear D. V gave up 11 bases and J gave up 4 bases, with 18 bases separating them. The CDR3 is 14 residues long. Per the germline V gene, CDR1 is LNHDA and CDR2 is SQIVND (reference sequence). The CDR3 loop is CASKSTVGGNTIYF. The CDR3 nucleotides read TGTGCCTCCAAAAGCACGGTAGGCGGAAACACCATATATTTT.

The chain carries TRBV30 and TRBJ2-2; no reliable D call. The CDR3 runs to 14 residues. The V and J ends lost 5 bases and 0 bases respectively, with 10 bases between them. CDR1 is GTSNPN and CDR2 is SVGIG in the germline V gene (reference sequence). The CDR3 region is CAWSPGPNTGELFF. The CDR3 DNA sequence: TGTGCCTGGTCCCCAGGACCGAACACCGGGGAGCTGTTTTTT.

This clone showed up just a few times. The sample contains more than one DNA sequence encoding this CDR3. CDR3 in DNA: TGTGCCAGCTCACCACCGGGAGCCACCGGGGAGCTGTTTTTT. It translates to CASSPPGATGELFF. This chain joins TRBV18 and TRBJ2-2; maybe TRBD2 (5 bases). Germline assignment: CDR1 KGHSH and CDR2 LQKENI. The CDR3 has 14 amino acids. Trimming took 0 bases from V and 4 from J, leaving 6 bases between them.

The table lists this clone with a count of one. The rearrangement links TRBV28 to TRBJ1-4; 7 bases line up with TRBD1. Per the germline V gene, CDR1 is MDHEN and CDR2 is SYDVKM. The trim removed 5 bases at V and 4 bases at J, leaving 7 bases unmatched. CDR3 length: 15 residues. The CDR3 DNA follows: TGTGCCAGCAGTCTAACAGGGGATTTTAATGAAAAACTGTTTTTT. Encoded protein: CASSLTGDFNEKLFF.

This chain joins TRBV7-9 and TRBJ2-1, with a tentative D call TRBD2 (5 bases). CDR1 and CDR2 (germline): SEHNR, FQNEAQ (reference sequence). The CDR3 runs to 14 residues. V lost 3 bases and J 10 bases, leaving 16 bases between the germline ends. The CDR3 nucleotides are TGTGCCAGCAGCTTTAGTGCCGGGGTGGGAGAGCAGTTCTTC. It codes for CASSFSAGVGEQFF. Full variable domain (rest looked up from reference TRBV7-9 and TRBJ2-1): DTGVSQNPRHKITKRGQNVTFRCDPISEHNRLYWYRQTLGQGPEFLTYFQNEAQLEKSRLLSDRFSAERPKGSFSTLEIQRTEQGDSAMYLCASSFSAGVGEQFFGPGTRLTVL.

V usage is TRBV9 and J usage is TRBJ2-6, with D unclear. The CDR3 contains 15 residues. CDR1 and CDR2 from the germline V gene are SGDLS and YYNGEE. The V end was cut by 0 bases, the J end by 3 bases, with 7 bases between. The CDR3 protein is CASSVEVHGANVLTF. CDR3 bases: TGTGCCAGCAGCGTAGAGGTGCATGGGGCCAACGTCCTGACTTTC. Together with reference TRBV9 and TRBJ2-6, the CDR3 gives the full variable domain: DSGVTQTPKHLITATGQRVTLRCSPRSGDLSVYWYQQSLDQGLQFLIQYYNGEERAKGNILERFSAQQFPDLHSELNLSSLELGDSALYFCASSVEVHGANVLTFGAGSRLTVL.

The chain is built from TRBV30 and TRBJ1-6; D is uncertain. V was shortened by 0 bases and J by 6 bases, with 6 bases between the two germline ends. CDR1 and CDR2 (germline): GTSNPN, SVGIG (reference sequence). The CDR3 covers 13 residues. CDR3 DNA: TGTGCCTGGAGTGTAACGCCTAATTCACCCCTCCACTTT. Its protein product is CAWSVTPNSPLHF.

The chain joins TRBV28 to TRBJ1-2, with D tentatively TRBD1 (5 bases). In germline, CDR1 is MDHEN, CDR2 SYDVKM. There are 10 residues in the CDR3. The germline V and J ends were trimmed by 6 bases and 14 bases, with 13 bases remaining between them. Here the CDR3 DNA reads TGTGCCAGCAGCGGTGGGACTGTAACCTTC. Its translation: CASSGGTVTF.

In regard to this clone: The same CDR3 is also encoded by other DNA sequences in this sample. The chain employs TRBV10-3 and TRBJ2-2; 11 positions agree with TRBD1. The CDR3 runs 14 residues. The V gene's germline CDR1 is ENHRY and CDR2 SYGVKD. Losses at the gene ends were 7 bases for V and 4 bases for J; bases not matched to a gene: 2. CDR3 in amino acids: CAITGTGGTGELFF. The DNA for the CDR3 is TGTGCCATCACCGGGACAGGGGGCACCGGGGAGCTGTTTTTT.

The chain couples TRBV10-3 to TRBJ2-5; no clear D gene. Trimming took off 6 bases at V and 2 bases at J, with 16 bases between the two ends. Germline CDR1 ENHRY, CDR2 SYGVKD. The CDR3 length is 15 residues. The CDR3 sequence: CAISAGGYAQETQYF. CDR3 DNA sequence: TGTGCCATCAGCGCTGGTGGCTACGCGCAAGAGACCCAGTACTTC.

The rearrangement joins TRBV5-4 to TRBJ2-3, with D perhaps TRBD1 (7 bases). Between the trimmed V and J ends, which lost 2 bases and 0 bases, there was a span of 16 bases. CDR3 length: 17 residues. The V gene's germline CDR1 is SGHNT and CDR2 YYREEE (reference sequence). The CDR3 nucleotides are TGTGCCAGCAGCTTCTTGATCAGGGGGGATAGCACAGATACGCAGTATTTT. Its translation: CASSFLIRGDSTDTQYF.

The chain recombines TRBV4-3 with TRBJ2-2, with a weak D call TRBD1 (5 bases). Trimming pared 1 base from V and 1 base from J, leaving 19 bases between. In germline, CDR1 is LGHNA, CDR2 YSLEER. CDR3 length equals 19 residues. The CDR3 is CASSQALGPFARNTGELFF. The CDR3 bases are TGCGCCAGCAGCCAAGCTCTGGGGCCGTTCGCCCGGAACACCGGGGAGCTGTTTTTT.

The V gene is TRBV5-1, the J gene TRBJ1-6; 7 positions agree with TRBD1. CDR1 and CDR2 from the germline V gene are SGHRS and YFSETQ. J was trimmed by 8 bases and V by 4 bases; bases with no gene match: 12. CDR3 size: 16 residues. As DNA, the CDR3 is TGCGCCAGCAGCCCGTGGGCAGGGGGGGTTGATTCACCCCTCCACTTT. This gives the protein CASSPWAGGVDSPLHF.

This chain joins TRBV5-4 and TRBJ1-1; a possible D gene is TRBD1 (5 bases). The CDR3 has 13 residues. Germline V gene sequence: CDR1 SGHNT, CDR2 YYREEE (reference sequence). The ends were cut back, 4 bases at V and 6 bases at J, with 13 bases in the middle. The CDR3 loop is CASSPVGLPEAFF. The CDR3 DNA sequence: TGTGCCAGCAGCCCCGTGGGGCTGCCTGAAGCTTTCTTT.

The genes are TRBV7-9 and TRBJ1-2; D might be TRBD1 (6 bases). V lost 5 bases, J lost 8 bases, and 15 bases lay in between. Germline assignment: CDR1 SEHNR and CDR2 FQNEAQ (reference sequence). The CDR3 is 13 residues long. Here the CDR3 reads CASSIGTTRGYTF. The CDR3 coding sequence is TGTGCCAGCAGCATCGGGACAACTCGGGGCTACACCTTC.

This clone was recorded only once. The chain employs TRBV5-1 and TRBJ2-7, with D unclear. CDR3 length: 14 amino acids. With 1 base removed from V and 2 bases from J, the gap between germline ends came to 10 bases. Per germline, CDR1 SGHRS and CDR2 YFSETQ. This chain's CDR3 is CASSLQGNTYEQYF. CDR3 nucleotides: TGCGCCAGCAGCTTGCAAGGGAATACCTACGAGCAGTACTTC.

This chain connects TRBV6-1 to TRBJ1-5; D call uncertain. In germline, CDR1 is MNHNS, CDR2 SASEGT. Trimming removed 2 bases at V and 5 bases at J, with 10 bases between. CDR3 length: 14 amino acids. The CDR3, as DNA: TGTGCCAGCAGTGAATTAAGGAGGGATCAGCCCCAGCATTTT. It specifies CASSELRRDQPQHF.

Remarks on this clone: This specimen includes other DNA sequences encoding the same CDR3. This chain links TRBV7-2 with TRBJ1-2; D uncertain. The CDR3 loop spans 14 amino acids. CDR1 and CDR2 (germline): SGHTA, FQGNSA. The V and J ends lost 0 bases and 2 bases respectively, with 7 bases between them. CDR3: CASSLAGGNYGYTF. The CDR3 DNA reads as TGTGCCAGCAGCTTAGCGGGAGGGAACTATGGCTACACCTTC.

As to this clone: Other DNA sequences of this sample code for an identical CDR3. DNA for the CDR3: TGTGCCAGCAGCGTAGGAGGGAATAGCTATAATTCACCCCTCCACTTT. Translated: CASSVGGNSYNSPLHF. The chain has TRBV9 and TRBJ1-6; D ambiguous. Germline assignment: CDR1 SGDLS and CDR2 YYNGEE. The CDR3 loop spans 16 amino acids. With 0 bases removed from V and 3 bases from J, the gap between germline ends came to 10 bases.

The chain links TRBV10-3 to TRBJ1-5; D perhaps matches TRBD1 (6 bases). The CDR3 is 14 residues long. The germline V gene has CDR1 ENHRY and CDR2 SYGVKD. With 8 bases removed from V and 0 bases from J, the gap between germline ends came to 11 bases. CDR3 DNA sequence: TGTGCCATCCAGGACAGCAATAGCAATCAGCCCCAGCATTTT. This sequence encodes CAIQDSNSNQPQHF.

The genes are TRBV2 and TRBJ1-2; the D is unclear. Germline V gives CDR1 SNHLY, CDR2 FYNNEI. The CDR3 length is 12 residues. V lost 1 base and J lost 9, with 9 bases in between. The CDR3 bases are TGTGCCAGCAGTGAAGGTTGGACCCGCTACACCTTC. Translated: CASSEGWTRYTF.

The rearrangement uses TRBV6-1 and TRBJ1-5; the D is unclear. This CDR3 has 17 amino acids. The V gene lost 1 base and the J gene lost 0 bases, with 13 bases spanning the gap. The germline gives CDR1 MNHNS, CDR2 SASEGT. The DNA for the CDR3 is TGTGCCAGCAGTGAAGGAGGCGGCGGCTATAGCAATCAGCCCCAGCATTTT. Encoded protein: CASSEGGGGYSNQPQHF.

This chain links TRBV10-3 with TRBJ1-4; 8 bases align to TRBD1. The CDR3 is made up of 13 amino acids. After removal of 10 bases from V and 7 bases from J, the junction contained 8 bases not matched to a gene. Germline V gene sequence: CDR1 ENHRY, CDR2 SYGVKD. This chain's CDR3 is CATATGVGEKLFF. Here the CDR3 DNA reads TGTGCCACCGCGACAGGGGTGGGTGAAAAACTGTTTTTT.